Given below is one TCR beta chain in context. Its antigen is not identified. TCRdb's table, derived via immunoSEQ multiplex PCR, lists solely in-frame clones and lacks some. The sample holds about 50,000 clones, roughly 77% seen once. The data were obtained in a study of OX40 agonist ivuxolimab in advanced cancers. Trimming left V 5 bases short and J 5 bases short, with 15 bases between. This CDR3 has 13 residues. The germline V gene encodes CDR1 GTSNPN and CDR2 SVGIG (reference sequence). The study's findings and limits: At 0.1 to 3.0 mg/kg and by week 6, CD4+ and CD8+ T cells in the blood had expanded clonally.

This clonotype originated in an adult with an advanced solid tumor such as melanoma, head and neck, liver or kidney cancer. The chain links TRBV30 to TRBJ1-2; TRBD1 is a possible D gene (6 bases). The input for sequencing was CD4+ or CD8+ T cells sorted from blood, taken in a trial of the OX40 agonist ivuxolimab. The CDR3 nucleotides read TGTGCCTGGGGAACAACAGGGATGTATGGCTACACCTTC. Protein: CAWGTTGMYGYTF.